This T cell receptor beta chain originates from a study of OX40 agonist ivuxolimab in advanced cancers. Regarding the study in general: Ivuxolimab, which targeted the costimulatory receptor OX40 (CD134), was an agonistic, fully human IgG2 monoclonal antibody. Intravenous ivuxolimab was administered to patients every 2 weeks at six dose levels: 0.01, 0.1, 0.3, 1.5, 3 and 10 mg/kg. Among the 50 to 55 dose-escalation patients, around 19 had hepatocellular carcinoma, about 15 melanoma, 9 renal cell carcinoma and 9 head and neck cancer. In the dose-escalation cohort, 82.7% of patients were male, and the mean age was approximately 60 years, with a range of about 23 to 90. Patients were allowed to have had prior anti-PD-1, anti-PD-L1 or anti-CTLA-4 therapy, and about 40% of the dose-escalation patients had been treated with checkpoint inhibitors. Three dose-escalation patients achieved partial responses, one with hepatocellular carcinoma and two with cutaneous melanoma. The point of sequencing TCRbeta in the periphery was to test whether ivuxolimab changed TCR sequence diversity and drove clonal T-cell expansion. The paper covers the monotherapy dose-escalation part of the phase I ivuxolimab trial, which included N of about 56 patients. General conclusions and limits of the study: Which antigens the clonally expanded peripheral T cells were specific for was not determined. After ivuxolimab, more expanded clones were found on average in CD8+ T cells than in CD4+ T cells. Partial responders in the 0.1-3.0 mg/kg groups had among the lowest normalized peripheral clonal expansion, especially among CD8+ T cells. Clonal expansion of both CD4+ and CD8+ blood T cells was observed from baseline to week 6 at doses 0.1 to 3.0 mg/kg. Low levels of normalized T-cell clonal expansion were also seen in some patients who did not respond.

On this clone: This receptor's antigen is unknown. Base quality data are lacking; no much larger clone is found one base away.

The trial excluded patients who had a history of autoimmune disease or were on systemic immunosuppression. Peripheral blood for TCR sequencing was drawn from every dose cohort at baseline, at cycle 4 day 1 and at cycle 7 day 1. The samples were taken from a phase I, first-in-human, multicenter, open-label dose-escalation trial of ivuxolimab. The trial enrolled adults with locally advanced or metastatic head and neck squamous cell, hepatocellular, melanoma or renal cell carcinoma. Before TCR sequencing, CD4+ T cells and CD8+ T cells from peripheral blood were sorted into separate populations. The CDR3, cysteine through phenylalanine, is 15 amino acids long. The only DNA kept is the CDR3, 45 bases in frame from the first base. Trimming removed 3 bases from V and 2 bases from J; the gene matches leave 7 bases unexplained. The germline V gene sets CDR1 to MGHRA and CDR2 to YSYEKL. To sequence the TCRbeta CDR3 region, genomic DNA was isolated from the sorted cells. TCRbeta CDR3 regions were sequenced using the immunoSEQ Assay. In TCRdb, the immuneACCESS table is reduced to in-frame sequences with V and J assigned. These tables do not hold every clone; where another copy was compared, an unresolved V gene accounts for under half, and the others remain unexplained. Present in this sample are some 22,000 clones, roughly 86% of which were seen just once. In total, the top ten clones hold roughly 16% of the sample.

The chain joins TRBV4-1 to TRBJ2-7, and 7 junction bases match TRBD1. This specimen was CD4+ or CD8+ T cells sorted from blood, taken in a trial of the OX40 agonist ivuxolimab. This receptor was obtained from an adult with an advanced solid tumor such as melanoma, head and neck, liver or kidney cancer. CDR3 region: CASSQGPTGAYEQYF. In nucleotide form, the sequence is TGCGCCAGCAGCCAGGGCCCCACAGGGGCCTACGAGCAGTACTTC.